Sequencing of this T cell receptor beta chain was carried out in a study of beta chain features in type 1 diabetes. CD45RO/CCR7/CD25/CD127/CD95/CD27 staining was used to isolate CD4+ naive, central memory, regulatory and stem cell-like memory cells by sorting. In this sample, this clone turned up a few times. The antigen remains unidentified. Germline assignment: CDR1 SEHNR and CDR2 FQNEAQ (reference sequence). Trimming cost V 1 base and J 9 bases; bases outside gene matches: 1. CDR3 length equals 13 residues. The entirety of the isolated RNA underwent reverse transcription, so expressed TCRB transcripts were sequenced. Clones were read by immunoSEQ multiplex PCR, and TCRdb kept only the in-frame ones, dropping some. This table has over 100,000 clones, 16% appearing once. Regarding the study as a whole: Patients with Type 1 diabetes showed moderately but significantly shorter TCRB CDR3s in all four CD4+ subsets.

The sequencing sample was made of central memory CD4+ T cells from blood. This receptor was taken from a man aged 25 to 45 with type 1 diabetes. The rearrangement links TRBV7-9 to TRBJ2-1; TRBD1 matches at 9 bases. DNA for the CDR3: TGTGCCAGCAGCTTAGGACAGGGGGGTGAGCAGTTCTTC. This sequence encodes CASSLGQGGEQFF.